These T cell receptor beta chains were read from a single sample in a study of T cell changes during pregnancy in multiple sclerosis. Sequencing was performed with immunoSEQ multiplex PCR; in TCRdb, only in-frame clones are kept and a portion is missing. The sample contains about 110,000 clones, about 90% of which appear only once. The specimen comprised peripheral blood, sampled before pregnancy. These receptors all come from a female donor with multiple sclerosis, enrolled in a pregnancy study. The CDR3 runs from the conserved cysteine through the conserved F or W. D genes are given only for firm matches. The size entry is marked missing in some rows and otherwise reads once, few, many or a size class.

d_call j_call clone_size cdr3_length v_call cdr3_nt cdr3_aa
- TRBJ2-1 - 15 TRBV5-1 TGCGCCAGCAGCTTGTCCGTCGCAGGGGCCAATGAGCAGTTCTTC CASSLSVAGANEQFF
- TRBJ2-7 once 14 TRBV28 TGTGCCAGCAGTTTTTCTGGGACTTCTTACGAGCAGTACTTC CASSFSGTSYEQYF
- TRBJ2-7 - 13 TRBV19 TGTGCCAGTAGTATTACTGCGGGGCTCGAGCAGTACTTC CASSITAGLEQYF
TRBD2 TRBJ2-2 - 18 TRBV9 TGTGCCAGCAGCCCTGGGACTAGCGGGAGAGGAGAGACCGGGGAGCTGTTTTTT CASSPGTSGRGETGELFF
TRBD2 TRBJ2-6 - 20 TRBV19 TGTGCCAGTAGTATAATCGGGTGGCTAGCGGGAGAGTCTGGGGCCAACGTCCTGACTTTC CASSIIGWLAGESGANVLTF
- TRBJ2-3 - 14 TRBV30 TGTGCCTGGAGTTGGCTGGGCGAGTTAGATACGCAGTATTTT CAWSWLGELDTQYF
TRBD1 TRBJ1-5 - 15 TRBV2 TGTGCCAGCAGTGATTCAACAGGGGGCGGGCAGCCCCAGCATTTT CASSDSTGGGQPQHF
- TRBJ1-6 few 14 TRBV9 TGTGCCAGCAGCGTAGGGACAGCCCATTCACCCCTCCACTTT CASSVGTAHSPLHF
- TRBJ2-1 - 13 TRBV2 TGTGCCAGCAGAACGCAGGGTTCCAATGAGCAGTTCTTC CASRTQGSNEQFF
- TRBJ2-3 - 14 TRBV27 TGTGCCAGCGGGCTGATAGGTAGCACAGATACGCAGTATTTT CASGLIGSTDTQYF
- TRBJ2-1 - 11 TRBV11-2 TGTGCCTCCTCCAGGTACAATGAGCAGTTCTTC CASSRYNEQFF
- TRBJ1-2 - 14 TRBV2 TGTGCCAGCAGTGAATGGGCAGGCCCCTATGGCTACACCTTC CASSEWAGPYGYTF
- TRBJ2-3 - 17 TRBV7-2 TGTGCCAGCAGCTCCGTGACGGGGGTCCTTAGCACAGATACGCAGTATTTT CASSSVTGVLSTDTQYF
TRBD2 TRBJ2-7 - 12 TRBV27 TGTGCCAGCCGGACTAGCGGTTACGAGCAGTACTTC CASRTSGYEQYF
- TRBJ2-2 once 13 TRBV7-9 TGTGCCAGCCGGGACTCGTACACCGGGGAGCTGTTTTTT CASRDSYTGELFF
TRBD1 TRBJ2-7 - 14 TRBV29-1 TGCAGCGTTGGCAGGGGGCAAAAATCCTACGAGCAGTACTTC CSVGRGQKSYEQYF
TRBD1 TRBJ1-3 - 16 TRBV6-5 TGTGCCAGCAGTTATTTGGGACAGGGGAAGGAAAACACCATATATTTT CASSYLGQGKENTIYF
TRBD1 TRBJ2-2 - 16 TRBV18 TGTGCCAGCTCAGCTACGGGACAGGGTCTAACCGGGGAGCTGTTTTTT CASSATGQGLTGELFF
TRBD1 TRBJ1-1 - 14 TRBV28 TGTGCCAGCAGTTCAGGACAGGCGAACACTGAAGCTTTCTTT CASSSGQANTEAFF
- TRBJ1-1 - 13 TRBV6-5 TGTGCCACCCGCCGGGCAGGGCGCACTGAAGCTTTCTTT CATRRAGRTEAFF
TRBD1 TRBJ1-6 - 14 TRBV7-9 TGTGCCAGCAGCGACAGGGGACACAATTCACCCCTCCACTTT CASSDRGHNSPLHF
- TRBJ2-1 - 13 TRBV19 TGTGCCAGTAGTACCGACAGCCACAATGAGCAGTTCTTC CASSTDSHNEQFF
- TRBJ1-3 - 16 TRBV7-9 TGTGCCAGCAGCTTAGATCGGCCAGGGGCTGGAAACACCATATATTTT CASSLDRPGAGNTIYF
TRBD1 TRBJ2-3 once 15 TRBV9 TGTGCCAGCAGCGTCACAGGGGGAGGCACAGATACGCAGTATTTT CASSVTGGGTDTQYF
- TRBJ2-7 - 12 TRBV7-6 TGTGCCAGCAGCCTCCAGTTTCACGAGCAGTACTTC CASSLQFHEQYF
- TRBJ1-1 few 15 TRBV28 TGTGCCAGCAGTTTAGCCGGGACACAGAACACTGAAGCTTTCTTT CASSLAGTQNTEAFF
TRBD1 TRBJ1-2 - 11 TRBV19 TGTGCCAGTGCCGGGACAGTGGGCTACACCTTC CASAGTVGYTF
TRBD2 TRBJ2-1 - 15 TRBV4-1 TGCGCCAGCAGTAGAACTAGCGGGAAAACCAATGAGCAGTTCTTC CASSRTSGKTNEQFF
TRBD1 TRBJ1-1 - 15 TRBV4-1 TGCGCCAGCAGCCACAAGGTGGACAGGAGCACTGAAGCTTTCTTT CASSHKVDRSTEAFF
- TRBJ1-4 - 15 TRBV7-2 TGTGCCAGCAGCCAAGACAGAACAACTAATGAAAAACTGTTTTTT CASSQDRTTNEKLFF
- TRBJ1-5 once 16 TRBV18 TGTGCCAGCTCACATGACAGGTGGTATGGCAATCAGCCCCAGCATTTT CASSHDRWYGNQPQHF
- TRBJ1-4 - 14 TRBV30 TGTGCCTGGAGGGTCCCAGGTTCGAATGAAAAACTGTTTTTT CAWRVPGSNEKLFF
- TRBJ2-7 - 13 TRBV7-9 TGTGCCAGCAGCTTAACTGTAACCTACGAGCAGTACTTC CASSLTVTYEQYF
- TRBJ2-5 - 17 TRBV7-7 TGTGCCAGCAGCTCCCTTCCCCAGTGGCAGGGCAAAGAGACCCAGTACTTC CASSSLPQWQGKETQYF
- TRBJ1-5 - 15 TRBV11-2 TGTGCCAGCAGCTTGTCAGTTTATAGCAATCAGCCCCAGCATTTT CASSLSVYSNQPQHF
- TRBJ1-6 - 15 TRBV4-3 TGCGCCAGCAGCCAAGACAGGGGACGCAATTCACCCCTCCACTTT CASSQDRGRNSPLHF
TRBD1 TRBJ1-5 - 14 TRBV6-1 TGTGCCAGCAGCGAACAGGGGGGCAATCAGCCCCAGCATTTT CASSEQGGNQPQHF
TRBD2 TRBJ2-1 - 16 TRBV9 TGTGCCAGCAGCGTAGCTCGCCCTAGCGGGCGGGATGAGCAGTTCTTC CASSVARPSGRDEQFF
TRBD1 TRBJ2-1 - 14 TRBV7-8 TGTGCCAGCATTTCCCGCAGGGGGTGGAATGAGCAGTTCTTC CASISRRGWNEQFF
- TRBJ2-1 - 11 TRBV7-9 TGTGCCAGCAGCTTAGCGGTAGATCTGTTCTTC CASSLAVDLFF
TRBD2 TRBJ2-7 - 14 TRBV29-1 TGCAGCGTAGTCGCGGGACTAGTCCCCTACGAGCAGTACTTC CSVVAGLVPYEQYF
TRBD2 TRBJ2-7 - 15 TRBV7-8 TGTGCCAGCAGCCCTATAGCGGGGGGTCCTTACGAGCAGTACTTC CASSPIAGGPYEQYF
- TRBJ1-5 - 15 TRBV19 TGTGCCAGTAGTATTTTCTTAAGGTCAGGTCAGCCCCAGCATTTT CASSIFLRSGQPQHF
- TRBJ2-7 once 12 TRBV18 TGTGCCAGCTCACTACCCGGGTACGAGCAGTACTTC CASSLPGYEQYF
- TRBJ2-5 - 12 TRBV29-1 TGCAGCGTTGATGAGGGTGGAGAGACCCAGTACTTC CSVDEGGETQYF
- TRBJ1-5 - 14 TRBV6-5 TGTGCCAGCAGGAGGACAGAGATCAATCAGCCCCAGCATTTT CASRRTEINQPQHF
TRBD2 TRBJ2-1 once 14 TRBV25-1 TGTGCCAGCAGTGATATGACTAGCGGGAGCCAGACGGTCTTC CASSDMTSGSQTVF
- TRBJ1-1 once 15 TRBV6-5 TGTGCCAGCAGTTACTCCGGGGGGCTCGGTACTGAAGCTTTCTTT CASSYSGGLGTEAFF
- TRBJ1-5 - 13 TRBV27 TGTGCCAGCAGTTTATCGAGGTATCAGCCCCAGCATTTT CASSLSRYQPQHF